What follows describes a single T cell receptor beta chain. This entry comes from a study of blood T cell repertoires in COVID-19. Study-level background: Nucleic acid was either cDNA or gDNA, and it came from T cells, B-cell-depleted T cells, or PBMCs.

As processed by the authors: Researchers report that nucleated cell counts were estimated from reference gene primer amplification. TCRdb's table, derived via immunoSEQ multiplex PCR, lists solely in-frame clones and lacks some. From that table come the V and J calls and clone size; the DNA was used to work out D and trimming. The repertoire has under 150,000 clones, 84% of them found once; the top ten carry 8% to 10%. This CDR3 has 14 amino acids. Germline CDR1 and CDR2: KGHSH and LQKENI. Deletions cut 2 bases from V and 5 bases from J, with 12 bases between. The V call is TRBV18, the J call TRBJ2-5, with D perhaps TRBD2 (6 bases). The clonotype was recovered from a woman aged 80 or over in a cohort sampled during active or convalescent COVID-19. The sample comprised peripheral blood. The CDR3 DNA is TGTGCCAGCTCACCAAGGAAGGGGAGGGAGACCCAGTACTTC. Translated, it gives CASSPRKGRETQYF.